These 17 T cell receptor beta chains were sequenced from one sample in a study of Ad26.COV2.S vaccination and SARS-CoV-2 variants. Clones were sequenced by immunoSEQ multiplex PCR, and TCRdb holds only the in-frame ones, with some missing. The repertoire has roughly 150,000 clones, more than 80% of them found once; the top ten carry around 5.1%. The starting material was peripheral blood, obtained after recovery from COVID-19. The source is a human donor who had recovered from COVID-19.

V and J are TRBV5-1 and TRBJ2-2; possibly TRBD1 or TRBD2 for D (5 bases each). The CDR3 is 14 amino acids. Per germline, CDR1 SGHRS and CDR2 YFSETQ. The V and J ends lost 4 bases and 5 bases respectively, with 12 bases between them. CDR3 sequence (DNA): TGCGCCAGCAGCGTCGGGACGGCAACCGGGGAGCTGTTTTTT. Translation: CASSVGTATGELFF.

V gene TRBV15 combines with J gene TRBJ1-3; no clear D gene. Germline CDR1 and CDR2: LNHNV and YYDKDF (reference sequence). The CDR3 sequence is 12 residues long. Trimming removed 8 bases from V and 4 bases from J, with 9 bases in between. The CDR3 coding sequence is TGTGCCACCTCCCCGCGGGGAAACACCATATATTTT. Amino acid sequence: CATSPRGNTIYF.

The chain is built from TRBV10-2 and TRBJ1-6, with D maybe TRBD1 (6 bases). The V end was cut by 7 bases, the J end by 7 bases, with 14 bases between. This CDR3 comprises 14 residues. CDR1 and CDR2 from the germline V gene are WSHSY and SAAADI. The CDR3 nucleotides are TGCGCCAGCAAGAACAGGGAGGTCAATTCACCCCTCCACTTT. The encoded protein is CASKNREVNSPLHF.

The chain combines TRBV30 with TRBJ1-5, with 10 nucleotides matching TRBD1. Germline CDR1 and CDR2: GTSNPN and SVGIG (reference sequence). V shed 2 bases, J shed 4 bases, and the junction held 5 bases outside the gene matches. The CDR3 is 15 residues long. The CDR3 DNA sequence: TGTGCCTGGAGTACATCGGGACAGGGGAATCAGCCCCAGCATTTT. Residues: CAWSTSGQGNQPQHF. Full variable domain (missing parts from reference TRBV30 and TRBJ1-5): SQTIHQWPATLVQPVGSPLSLECTVEGTSNPNLYWYRQAAGRGLQLLFYSVGIGQISSEVPQNLSASRPQDRQFILSSKKLLLSDSGFYLCAWSTSGQGNQPQHFGDGTRLSIL.

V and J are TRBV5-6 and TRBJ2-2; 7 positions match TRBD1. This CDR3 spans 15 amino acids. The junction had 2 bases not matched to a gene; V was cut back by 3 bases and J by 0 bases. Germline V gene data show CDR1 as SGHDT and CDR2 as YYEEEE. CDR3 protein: CASSSGQANTGELFF. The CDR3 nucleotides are TGTGCCAGCAGCTCAGGACAGGCGAACACCGGGGAGCTGTTTTTT.

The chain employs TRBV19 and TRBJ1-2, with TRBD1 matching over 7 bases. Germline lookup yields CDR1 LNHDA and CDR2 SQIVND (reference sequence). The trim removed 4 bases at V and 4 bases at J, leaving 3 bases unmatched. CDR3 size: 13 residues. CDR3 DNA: TGTGCCAGTAGTAACGACAGGGTCTATGGCTACACCTTC. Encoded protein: CASSNDRVYGYTF.

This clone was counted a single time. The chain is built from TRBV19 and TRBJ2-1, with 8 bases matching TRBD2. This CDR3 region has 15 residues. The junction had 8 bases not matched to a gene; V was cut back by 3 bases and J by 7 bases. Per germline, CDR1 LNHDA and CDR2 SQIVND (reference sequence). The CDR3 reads CASSMVTSGVNEQFF. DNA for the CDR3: TGTGCCAGTAGTATGGTAACTAGCGGCGTGAATGAGCAGTTCTTC.

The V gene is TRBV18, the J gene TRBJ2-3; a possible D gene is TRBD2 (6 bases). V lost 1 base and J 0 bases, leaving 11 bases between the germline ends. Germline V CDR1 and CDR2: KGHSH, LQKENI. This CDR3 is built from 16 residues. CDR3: CASSPLAGISTDTQYF. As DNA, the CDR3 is TGTGCCAGCTCACCACTGGCGGGAATTAGCACAGATACGCAGTATTTT.

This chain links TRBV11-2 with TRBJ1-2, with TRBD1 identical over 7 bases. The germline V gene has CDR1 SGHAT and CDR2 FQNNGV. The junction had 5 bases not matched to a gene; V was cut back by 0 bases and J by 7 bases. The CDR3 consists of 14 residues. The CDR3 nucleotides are TGTGCCAGCAGCTTAGAGGGACAGTTAGCTGGCTACACCTTC. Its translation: CASSLEGQLAGYTF.

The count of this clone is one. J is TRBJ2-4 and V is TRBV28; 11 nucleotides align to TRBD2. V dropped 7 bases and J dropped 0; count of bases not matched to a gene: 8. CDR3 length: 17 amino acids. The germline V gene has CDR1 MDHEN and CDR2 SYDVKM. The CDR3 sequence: CASNPSGLAAAKNIQYF. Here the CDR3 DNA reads TGTGCCAGCAATCCATCGGGACTAGCGGCAGCCAAAAACATTCAGTACTTC.

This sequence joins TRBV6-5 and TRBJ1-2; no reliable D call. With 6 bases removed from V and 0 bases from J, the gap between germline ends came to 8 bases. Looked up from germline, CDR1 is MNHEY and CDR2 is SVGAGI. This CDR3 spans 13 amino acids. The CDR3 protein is CASRDGSNYGYTF. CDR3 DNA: TGTGCCAGCAGGGACGGTTCTAACTATGGCTACACCTTC.

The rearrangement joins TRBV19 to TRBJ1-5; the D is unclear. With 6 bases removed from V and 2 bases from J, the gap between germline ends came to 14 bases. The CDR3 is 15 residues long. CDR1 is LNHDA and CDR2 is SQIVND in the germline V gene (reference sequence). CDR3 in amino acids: CASRLPGSGNQPQHF. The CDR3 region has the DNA TGTGCCAGTAGACTCCCTGGATCGGGCAATCAGCCCCAGCATTTT.

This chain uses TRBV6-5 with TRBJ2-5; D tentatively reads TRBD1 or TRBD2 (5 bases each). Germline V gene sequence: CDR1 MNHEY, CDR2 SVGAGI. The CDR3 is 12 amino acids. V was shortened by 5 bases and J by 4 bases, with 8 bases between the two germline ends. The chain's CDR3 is CASSKGTETQYF. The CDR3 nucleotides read TGTGCCAGCAGTAAGGGGACAGAGACCCAGTACTTC.

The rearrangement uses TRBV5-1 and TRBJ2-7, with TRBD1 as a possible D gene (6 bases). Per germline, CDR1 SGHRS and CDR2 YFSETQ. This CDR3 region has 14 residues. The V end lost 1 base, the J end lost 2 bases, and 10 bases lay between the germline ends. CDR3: CASSLTGPPYEQYF. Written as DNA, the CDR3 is TGCGCCAGCAGCTTGACAGGGCCCCCCTACGAGCAGTACTTC.

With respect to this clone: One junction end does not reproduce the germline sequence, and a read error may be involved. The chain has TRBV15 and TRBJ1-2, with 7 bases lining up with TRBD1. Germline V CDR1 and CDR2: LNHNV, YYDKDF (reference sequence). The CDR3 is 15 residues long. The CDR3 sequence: CATSRDRVSNYGYTF. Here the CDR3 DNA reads TGTGCCACCAGCCGAGACAGGGTATCTAACTATGGCTACACCTTC.

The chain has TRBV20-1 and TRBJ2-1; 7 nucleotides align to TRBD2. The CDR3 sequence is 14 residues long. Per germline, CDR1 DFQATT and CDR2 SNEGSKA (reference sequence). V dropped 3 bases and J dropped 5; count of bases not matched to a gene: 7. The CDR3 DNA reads TGCAGTGCTAGTAGGGCCCGGGGGGACAATGAGCAGTTCTTC. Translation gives CSASRARGDNEQFF.

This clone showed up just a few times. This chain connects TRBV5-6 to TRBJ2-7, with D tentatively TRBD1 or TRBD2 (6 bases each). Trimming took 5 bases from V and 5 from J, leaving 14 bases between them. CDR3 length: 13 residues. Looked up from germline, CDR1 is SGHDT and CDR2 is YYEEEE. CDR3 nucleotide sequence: TGTGCCAGCAGAGAGACAGGAGGGGACGAGCAGTACTTC. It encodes CASRETGGDEQYF.